This T cell receptor beta chain was identified in a study of control samples from healthy donors and cancer patients. CDR3 size: 16 residues. J was trimmed by 5 bases and V by 5 bases; bases with no gene match: 7. Germline V lookup: CDR1 MDHEN, CDR2 SYDVKM. This clone showed up just once. Method: immunoSEQ multiplex PCR; TCRdb's copy keeps in-frame clones and lacks some. The sample lists roughly 80,000 clones; roughly 90% were seen once. The receptor was derived from a woman aged 55 to 70 with head and neck cancer. V and J are TRBV28 and TRBJ1-4, with 11 bases lining up with TRBD1. The sequencing sample was made of PBMCs. This CDR3 is CASSPGTGGFNEKLFF. DNA for the CDR3: TGTGCCAGCAGTCCCGGGACAGGGGGTTTCAATGAAAAACTGTTTTTT.